This T cell receptor beta chain came from a study of T cell repertoires in cytomegalovirus infection. Study-wide context: Both CMV infection and a matching HLA type were indicated by public TCR beta signatures. Study-wide results and caveats: CMV-specific TCR beta clonotypes restricted by HLA-C dominated the ex vivo response.

One entry per CDR3 protein, called by TCRdb with MiXCR from the reads. The sample shows about 360,000 distinct CDR3 sequences, around 18% of them seen only once. The table lists this clonotype with many counts. The antigen remains unidentified. This TCR derives from a human donor in good health (CMV status not recorded). Some clones in this sample may be carry-over from other donors' samples. The sequencing input was PBMCs.

Here the CDR3 DNA reads TGTGCCAGCACTCAAGCGGGAGGGCCCTCCGAGCAGTACTTC. The encoded protein is CASTQAGGPSEQYF. This sequence joins TRBV7-2 and TRBJ2-7; TRBD2 matches 10 bases. The CDR3 covers 14 residues. The germline V gene has CDR1 SGHTA and CDR2 FQGNSA. The junction had 9 bases not matched to a gene; V was cut back by 7 bases and J by 6 bases.